This T cell receptor beta chain came from a study of identifying expanded T cells in peripheral blood (dated by TCRdb to 2018 to 2020). About the study as a whole: Separate aliquots of the same genomic DNA pool were sequenced to produce technical replicates, and four replicates were compared in pairs.

TCRbeta CDR3 regions were profiled with the immunoSEQ Assay using bias-controlled multiplex PCR amplification of genomic DNA. In the original analysis: To quantify the absolute abundance of each unique TCRbeta CDR3 region, the sequences were collapsed and filtered. Two models were used to test differential abundance: a binomial model (Fisher-equivalent) and a beta-binomial model that adds time-dependent variance fitted from healthy donors. Any clone with fewer than 5 combined templates was excluded, and a clone was called differentially abundant if its Benjamini-Hochberg FDR was below 0.01. Beta-binomial variance was modeled as a function of total template count across the two samples using the form v = (b*log(k)+a)^2. Here the immuneACCESS table is served through TCRdb, limited to in-frame sequences with V and J called. Missing clones are a known gap in these copies; in checked studies unresolved V genes cover under half, and the rest lacks a known reason. The DNA gave D and trimming, while V, J and clone size come from that table. This sample holds around 100,000 clones; roughly 91% were observed only once. The ten biggest clones cover around 15% of the sample.

The count of this clone is one. Which antigen it targets is not known. The record has no base qualities; no much larger clone is one base away. During the collection period, no infections or other immune events were recorded for the healthy donors. Time-dependent variance in a beta-binomial model of T-cell clone differential abundance was calibrated using healthy-donor blood repertoires as a training cohort. There were roughly 10 healthy donors in the training cohort, of whom 3 were female and 7 were male. Donor ages ranged from roughly 25 to 65 years, with an average of roughly 46 years. Whole blood, obtained from a commercial supplier, was collected from each healthy donor at three time points spaced approximately 15 days apart. For immunosequencing, genomic DNA was extracted from unsorted whole blood. From the germline V gene (reference sequence), CDR1 is LNHDA and CDR2 is SQIVND. The CDR3 spans 16 residues, from the cysteine through the phenylalanine. Only CDR3 DNA remains: 48 bases, in frame from the first base. Trimming leaves V shorter by 6 bases and J shorter by 7 bases, with the junction holding 9 bases beyond the gene matches.

Beyond this particular receptor, the publication reports: The authors expected that biological variance in healthy repertoires might rise further over much longer intervals, such as months to years. Between technical replicates the binomial model flagged about 1.1 differentially abundant clones, whereas over around 2 weeks the binomial model flagged about 15 and over four weeks roughly 20. In all healthy donors, the variance in clone template counts between samples taken roughly two weeks apart rose significantly as total template count increased. Both the number of clones called differentially abundant and the false-positive rate were significantly reduced by the beta-binomial model across all healthy-donor time intervals.

The sample was blood. This TCR was sampled from a person aged 18 to 70 in good health. The V gene is TRBV19 and the J gene is TRBJ2-1; 13 central nucleotides agree with TRBD2. The nucleotide sequence reads as follows: TGTGCCAGTAGCACGTTCTGGACTAGCGGGGGAAATGAGCAGTTCTTC. Translated, this gives CASSTFWTSGGNEQFF. Where the CDR3 stops, the reference TRBV19 and TRBJ2-1 genes take over; the full variable domain is DGGITQSPKYLFRKEGQNVTLSCEQNLNHDAMYWYRQDPGQGLRLIYYSQIVNDFQKGDIAEGYSVSREKKESFPLTVTSAQKNPTAFYLCASSTFWTSGGNEQFFGPGTRLTVL.